This T cell receptor beta chain was identified in a study of blood T cell repertoires in COVID-19. Whole-study context: There were acute and convalescent COVID-19 samples, and they came from the United States, Italy and Spain. In each case, the material was cDNA or gDNA derived from T cells, B-cell-depleted T cells, or PBMCs.

Study processing details: Amplification with reference gene primers provided the estimates of nucleated cell counts. The assay was immunoSEQ multiplex PCR, and TCRdb's table has in-frame clones only and misses some. The V and J calls and clone size are taken from that table; D and trimming were inferred from the DNA. This table holds about 87,000 clones, 70% to 85% found once. Germline CDR1 reads SNHLY; CDR2 reads FYNNEI. This CDR3 spans 15 amino acids. Comment on this clone: One end of the junction fails to match germline, which may point to a read error.

This clonotype was sampled from a woman between 50 and 59 years old with acute or convalescent COVID-19. The sequenced sample was peripheral blood. The rearrangement uses TRBV2 and TRBJ2-7; 9 bases align to TRBD1. The CDR3 here is CASNEAGTGSFEQYF. The CDR3 bases are TGTGCCAGCAATGAAGCCGGGACAGGGAGCTTCGAGCAGTACTTC.